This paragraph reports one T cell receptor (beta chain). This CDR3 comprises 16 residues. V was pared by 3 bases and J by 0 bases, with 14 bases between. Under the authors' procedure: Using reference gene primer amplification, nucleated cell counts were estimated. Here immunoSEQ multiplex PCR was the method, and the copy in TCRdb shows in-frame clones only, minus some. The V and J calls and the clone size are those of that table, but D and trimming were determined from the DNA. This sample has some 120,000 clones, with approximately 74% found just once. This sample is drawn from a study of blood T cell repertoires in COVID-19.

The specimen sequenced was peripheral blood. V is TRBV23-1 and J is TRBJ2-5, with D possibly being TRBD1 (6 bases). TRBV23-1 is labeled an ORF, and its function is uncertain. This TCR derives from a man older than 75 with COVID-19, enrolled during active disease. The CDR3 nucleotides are TGCGCCAGCAGTCAGCCGGTAGGGGGTCACCAAGAGACCCAGTACTTC. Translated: CASSQPVGGHQETQYF.